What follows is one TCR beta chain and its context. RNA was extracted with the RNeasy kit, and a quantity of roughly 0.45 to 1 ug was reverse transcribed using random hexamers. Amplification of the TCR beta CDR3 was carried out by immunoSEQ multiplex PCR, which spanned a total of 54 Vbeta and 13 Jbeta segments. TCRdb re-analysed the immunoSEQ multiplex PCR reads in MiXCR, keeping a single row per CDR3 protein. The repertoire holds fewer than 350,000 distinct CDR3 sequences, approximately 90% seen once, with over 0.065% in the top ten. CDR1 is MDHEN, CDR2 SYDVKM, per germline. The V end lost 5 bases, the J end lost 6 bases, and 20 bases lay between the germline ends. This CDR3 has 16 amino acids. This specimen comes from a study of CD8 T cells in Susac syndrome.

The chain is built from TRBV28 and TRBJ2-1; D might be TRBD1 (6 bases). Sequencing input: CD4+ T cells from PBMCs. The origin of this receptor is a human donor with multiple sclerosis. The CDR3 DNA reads TGTGCCAGCAGTCCACTCACAGGGCTCGGGGCCAATGAGCAGTTCTTC. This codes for CASSPLTGLGANEQFF. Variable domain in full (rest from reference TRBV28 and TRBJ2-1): DVKVTQSSRYLVKRTGEKVFLECVQDMDHENMFWYRQDPGLGLRLIYFSYDVKMKEKGDIPEGYSVSREKKERFSLILESASTNQTSMYLCASSPLTGLGANEQFFGPGTRLTVL.